These 29 T cell receptor beta chains were all obtained from the same sample, sequenced in a study of T-cell memory formation after mild COVID-19. One entry per CDR3 protein, called by TCRdb with MiXCR from the 5' RACE reads. The data contain a few hundred thousand distinct CDR3 sequences, roughly 15% of them singletons. Sequenced material: PBMCs or a T cell subset sorted from them (not recorded which). Source of these receptors: a young man who had mild COVID-19 (a few samples of this study predate the infection). Cell type and time point are not known.

This chain joins TRBV7-2 and TRBJ2-5; the D is unclear. This CDR3 spans 14 amino acids. V dropped 3 bases and J dropped 1 base, with 9 bases sitting between them. CDR1 and CDR2 from the germline V gene are SGHTA and FQGNSA. CDR3 protein: CASSFVTVQETQYF. CDR3 bases: TGTGCCAGCAGCTTCGTTACAGTCCAAGAGACCCAGTACTTC.

This clonotype has a handful of counts. V gene TRBV27 combines with J gene TRBJ2-1; no reliable D call. The CDR3 covers 13 residues. From germline, CDR1 is MNHEY and CDR2 SMNVEV (reference sequence). V lost 0 bases, J lost 5 bases, and 5 bases lay in between. In DNA form, the CDR3 reads TGTGCCAGCAGTTTATCTCAAAACAATGAGCAGTTCTTC. Residues: CASSLSQNNEQFF.

This clonotype was observed many times. As DNA, the CDR3 is TGCGCCAGCACCAAGCGGGGGCGAACCGGGGAGCTGTTTTTT. The encoded protein is CASTKRGRTGELFF. The chain joins TRBV5-1 to TRBJ2-2; 8 bases line up with TRBD2. The CDR3 runs to 14 residues. Unmatched junction bases numbered 6, after V lost 6 bases and J lost 5 bases. CDR1 and CDR2 from the germline V gene are SGHRS and YFSETQ.

CDR3 DNA: TGCAGTGCTAGAGATGCAGGCAGGTACACCGGGGAGCTGTTTTTT. Translated: CSARDAGRYTGELFF. The chain couples TRBV20-1 to TRBJ2-2, with D unclear. V was cut by 0 bases and J by 3 bases, with 11 bases left in between. This CDR3 comprises 15 residues. Germline V gene data show CDR1 as DFQATT and CDR2 as SNEGSKA (reference sequence).

In this sample, this clonotype turned up many times. An end of the junction does not agree with germline; a read error may underlie this. The J gene is TRBJ2-2, the V gene TRBV29-1; D uncertain. CDR1 SQVTM and CDR2 ANQGSEA come from the germline V gene. This CDR3 comprises 11 residues. The CDR3 region is CSAEYFGELFF. The CDR3 DNA reads TGCAGCGCTGAATATTTCGGGGAGCTGTTTTTT.

The chain uses TRBV12-3 or TRBV12-4 and TRBJ2-3, with D uncertain. The CDR3 runs to 13 residues. The V end was cut by 6 bases, the J end by 0 bases, with 7 bases between. DNA for the CDR3: TGTGCCAGCAGCGGATCTAGCACAGATACGCAGTATTTT. Protein product: CASSGSSTDTQYF.

V usage is TRBV6-4 and J usage is TRBJ1-2; 12 positions match TRBD1. This CDR3 region has 17 residues. Trimming took 5 bases from V and 4 from J; bases not matched to a gene: 11. Per the germline V gene, CDR1 is MRHNA and CDR2 is SNTAGT. CDR3 in DNA: TGTGCCAGCAGTCCGACTCCCGGGACAGGGGGCTTCTATGGCTACACCTTC. Translated: CASSPTPGTGGFYGYTF.

The chain couples TRBV12-3 or TRBV12-4 to TRBJ1-5; possible D gene TRBD1, 5 bases. V was shortened by 6 bases and J by 7 bases, with 19 bases between the two germline ends. The CDR3 is 15 amino acids. The CDR3 loop is CASSSGTALWQPQHF. The CDR3 DNA reads as TGTGCCAGCAGCTCTGGGACCGCCCTATGGCAGCCCCAGCATTTT.

This clonotype has only a few counts. The gene calls are TRBV20-1 and TRBJ2-3; the match to TRBD2 covers 7 bases. J lost 5 bases, V lost 4 bases, and 6 bases had no gene match. This CDR3 is built from 13 residues. CDR1 DFQATT and CDR2 SNEGSKA come from the germline V gene (reference sequence). The CDR3 DNA follows: TGCAGTGCTAAGCGGGGTGAGGGAGATACGCAGTATTTT. Translating it yields CSAKRGEGDTQYF.

V gene TRBV5-1 combines with J gene TRBJ2-1; either TRBD1 or TRBD2 may supply D (5 bases each). V shed 4 bases and J shed 2 bases, with 19 bases lying between them. This CDR3 has 17 residues. From germline, CDR1 is SGHRS and CDR2 YFSETQ. DNA of the CDR3: TGCGCCAGCAGCCCCGCCCGAGGGACCGTACCCTACAATGAGCAGTTCTTC. Its translation is CASSPARGTVPYNEQFF. The complete variable domain, with remaining parts taken from reference TRBV5-1 and TRBJ2-1, reads KAGVTQTPRYLIKTRGQQVTLSCSPISGHRSVSWYQQTPGQGLQFLFEYFSETQRNKGNFPGRFSGRQFSNSRSEMNVSTLELGDSALYLCASSPARGTVPYNEQFFGPGTRLTVL.

CDR3 in amino acids: CASSHQGFSPLHF. The DNA of the CDR3 is TGTGCCAGCAGTCACCAGGGGTTTTCACCCCTCCACTTT. The chain links TRBV3-1 to TRBJ1-6; D perhaps matches TRBD1 (6 bases). Per germline, CDR1 LGHDT and CDR2 YNNKEL (reference sequence). Trimming stripped 6 bases from V and 9 bases from J, with 12 bases between. The CDR3 extends over 13 amino acids.

This clonotype was detected only a few times. V is TRBV7-7 and J is TRBJ1-1, with TRBD1 as a possible D gene (5 bases). The CDR3 totals 16 residues. V shed 5 bases and J shed 4 bases, with 20 bases lying between them. Looked up from germline, CDR1 is SSHAT and CDR2 is FNYEAQ (reference sequence). The chain's CDR3 is CASSPRHLTQGTEAFF. The DNA of the CDR3 is TGTGCCAGCAGCCCACGACATTTAACCCAGGGCACTGAAGCTTTCTTT.

V and J are TRBV7-3 and TRBJ2-2; D is unresolved. Germline assignment: CDR1 SGHTA and CDR2 FQGTGA. Trimming took 4 bases from V and 4 from J, leaving 7 bases between them. The CDR3 extends over 13 amino acids. In nucleotides, the CDR3 is TGTGCCAGCAGCTCCCTCACCACCGGGGAGCTGTTTTTT. As protein: CASSSLTTGELFF.

The chain carries TRBV25-1 and TRBJ2-1, with 12 bases aligning to TRBD2. Germline V gene sequence: CDR1 MGHDK, CDR2 SYGVNS. V lost 1 base to trimming and J lost 3 bases; unmatched junction nucleotides: 10. There are 19 residues in the CDR3. CDR3 sequence: CASSELGLAGGLGYNEQFF. As DNA, the CDR3 is TGTGCCAGCAGTGAATTGGGGCTAGCGGGGGGGCTCGGCTACAATGAGCAGTTCTTC.

This chain links TRBV24-1 with TRBJ2-1, with 14 bases lining up with TRBD2. CDR1 and CDR2 from the germline V gene are KGHDR and SFDVKD. Trimming at V came to 4 bases and at J to 9 bases, leaving 7 bases not matched to a gene. This CDR3 has 16 residues. For the CDR3, the DNA is TGTGCCACCAGTGACCTGACTAGCGGGGGGGATGGTGAGCAGTTCTTC. It codes for CATSDLTSGGDGEQFF.

This clonotype was seen only a few times. This chain joins TRBV5-1 and TRBJ2-7, with D possibly matching TRBD1 (5 bases). The CDR3 sequence is 14 residues long. CDR1 SGHRS and CDR2 YFSETQ come from the germline V gene. Trimming shortened V by 0 bases and J by 3 bases, and 10 bases separated the two germline ends. CDR3 protein: CASSLVQGHYEQYF. As DNA, the CDR3 is TGCGCCAGCAGCTTGGTGCAGGGCCACTACGAGCAGTACTTC. The full variable domain, rest sourced from reference TRBV5-1 and TRBJ2-7, is KAGVTQTPRYLIKTRGQQVTLSCSPISGHRSVSWYQQTPGQGLQFLFEYFSETQRNKGNFPGRFSGRQFSNSRSEMNVSTLELGDSALYLCASSLVQGHYEQYFGPGTRLTVT.

This clonotype has at least ten counts. The chain couples TRBV12-3 or TRBV12-4 to TRBJ1-1; tentatively, D is TRBD1 (5 bases). With 5 bases removed from V and 0 bases from J, the gap between germline ends came to 13 bases. The CDR3 sequence is 15 residues long. For the CDR3, the DNA is TGTGCCAGCAGTGCGGCGGGGCGTATGAACACTGAAGCTTTCTTT. Translating gives CASSAAGRMNTEAFF.

This clonotype occurred many times. DNA of the CDR3: TGTGCCAGCAGTTTAGGAGGGTTGGAGCAGTACGTC. Encoded protein: CASSLGGLEQYV. J is TRBJ2-7 and V is TRBV28; weak D call: TRBD2 (6 bases). This CDR3 is 12 amino acids long. Between the trimmed V and J ends, which lost 2 bases and 7 bases, there was a span of 9 bases. Germline values: CDR1 MDHEN, CDR2 SYDVKM.

This clonotype was picked up a small number of times. The gene calls are TRBV18 and TRBJ1-3; TRBD1 might be the D (5 bases). Germline V gene sequence: CDR1 KGHSH, CDR2 LQKENI. This CDR3 contains 17 residues. The germline V and J ends were trimmed by 1 base and 0 bases, with 13 bases remaining between them. This chain's CDR3 is CASSPLTGPSSGNTIYF. CDR3 DNA sequence: TGTGCCAGCTCACCACTTACGGGGCCGAGCTCTGGAAACACCATATATTTT.

The table lists this clonotype with a few counts. The rearrangement links TRBV18 to TRBJ1-4, with 9 positions matching TRBD1. Germline V CDR1 and CDR2: KGHSH, LQKENI. The CDR3 totals 15 residues. After removal of 0 bases from V and 7 bases from J, the junction contained 3 bases not matched to a gene. CDR3 DNA: TGTGCCAGCTCACCACCGGACAGGGGCCCTGAAAAACTGTTTTTT. Encoded protein: CASSPPDRGPEKLFF.

The chain employs TRBV7-2 and TRBJ2-5; the D gene is possibly TRBD1 (5 bases). The germline V and J ends were trimmed by 1 base and 7 bases, with 16 bases remaining between them. The CDR3 has 15 amino acids. Germline V CDR1 and CDR2: SGHTA, FQGNSA. CDR3 region: CASSLGTLNGGTQYF. CDR3 coding DNA: TGTGCCAGCAGCTTAGGGACACTCAACGGCGGGACCCAGTACTTC.

There are a few counts of this clonotype. The rearrangement links TRBV7-2 to TRBJ2-3; the D gene is possibly TRBD2 (7 bases). The CDR3 is 18 amino acids. CDR1 and CDR2 (germline): SGHTA, FQGNSA. With 4 bases removed from V and 2 bases from J, the gap between germline ends came to 22 bases. The CDR3 coding sequence is TGTGCCAGCAGCTCCTTCCTGAGTGCGGGGGCTTCCACAGATACGCAGTATTTT. Translated: CASSSFLSAGASTDTQYF.

The chain uses TRBV6-1 and TRBJ1-5; a possible D gene is TRBD1 (6 bases). Per germline, CDR1 MNHNS and CDR2 SASEGT. The V end lost 3 bases, the J end lost 4 bases, and 13 bases lay between the germline ends. There are 15 residues in the CDR3. CDR3 nucleotide sequence: TGTGCCAGCAGTGAGGTTACCAGGGGAAATCAGCCCCAGCATTTT. Encoded protein: CASSEVTRGNQPQHF.

The sample holds a few counts of this clonotype. The CDR3 region has the DNA TGCGCCAGCAGCTTATCCCGACAGGGTGGCTCGGATACGCAGTATTTT. It translates to CASSLSRQGGSDTQYF. The genes are TRBV5-1 and TRBJ2-3; 7 positions match TRBD1. Trimming removed 2 bases from V and 6 bases from J; junction bases left unmatched: 12. The CDR3 consists of 16 residues. Germline CDR1 reads SGHRS; CDR2 reads YFSETQ.

This clonotype has only a few counts. The chain joins TRBV29-1 to TRBJ2-5; D is unresolved. V was pared by 4 bases and J by 3 bases, with 9 bases between. The germline V gene has CDR1 SQVTM and CDR2 ANQGSEA. There are 12 residues in the CDR3. In DNA, the CDR3 is TGCAGCGTTGGATGGGCAGAAGAGACCCAGTACTTC. Protein sequence: CSVGWAEETQYF.

This CDR3 is CATSLGQGATEAFF. CDR3 DNA sequence: TGTGCCACCAGTTTAGGACAGGGGGCCACTGAAGCTTTCTTT. The chain combines TRBV15 with TRBJ1-1; 11 positions agree with TRBD1. CDR1 and CDR2 (germline): LNHNV, YYDKDF (reference sequence). The CDR3 is 14 amino acids. V lost 6 bases, J lost 4 bases, and 4 bases stayed unmatched.

This clonotype was detected ten times or more. The V and J genes are TRBV5-4 and TRBJ1-5; D is ambiguous. CDR3 size: 13 residues. CDR1 is SGHNT, CDR2 YYREEE, per germline (reference sequence). With 5 bases removed from V and 6 bases from J, the gap between germline ends came to 12 bases. The DNA for the CDR3 is TGTGCCAGCAGTCCGGGAGTAGGTCAGCCCCAGCATTTT. Translating it yields CASSPGVGQPQHF.

This rearrangement joins TRBV20-1 to TRBJ2-7, with D unresolved. Germline-derived CDR1 and CDR2 are DFQATT and SNEGSKA (reference sequence). This CDR3 is built from 15 residues. The V gene lost 0 bases and the J gene lost 2 bases, with 14 bases spanning the gap. The CDR3 DNA reads TGCAGTGCTAGAGATCCCTCGATGGCTCCCTACGAGCAGTACTTC. Translating it yields CSARDPSMAPYEQYF.

The CDR3 region is CASSLAVLAGLTDTQYF. The CDR3 region has the DNA TGTGCCAGCAGCCTCGCGGTACTAGCGGGGCTCACAGATACGCAGTATTTT. The chain carries TRBV11-2 and TRBJ2-3, with 10 bases aligning to TRBD2. Germline-derived CDR1 and CDR2 are SGHAT and FQNNGV. The CDR3 spans 17 residues. Losses at the gene ends were 5 bases for V and 2 bases for J; bases not matched to a gene: 10.